This T cell receptor beta chain was captured in a study of T cells in Graves' hyperthyroidism and ophthalmopathy. At the level of the study: Once the initial diagnosis was made, peripheral blood was obtained before any treatment.

TCR beta CDR3 regions were amplified from RNA. The HTBI primer set served for first-round RT-PCR of the TCR CDR3. From the multiplex PCR reads, TCRdb called clonotypes with MiXCR, one entry per CDR3 protein. The sample includes roughly 560,000 distinct CDR3 sequences, about 15% of them seen just once. Inclusion characteristics of ophthalmopathy patients comprised a Clinical Activity Score of at least 3, a NOSPECS grade of at least 4, and duration under 3 months. Exclusion of patients followed from uncontrolled infection, other autoimmune disease, pregnancy or lactation. PBMCs were collected from an approximately 10 ml volume of fresh peripheral blood. In its sample, this clonotype was seen many times. From germline, CDR1 is MNHEY and CDR2 SMNVEV (reference sequence). The CDR3 spans 14 residues. The V segment lost 3 bases and the J segment 8 bases; nucleotides outside the gene matches: 8.

The chain has TRBV27 and TRBJ1-2; 8 bases align to TRBD1. This TCR was recovered from a woman aged 40 to 55 with Graves' ophthalmopathy. Sample: blood. The CDR3: CASSFRGQGGGYTF. CDR3 in DNA: TGTGCCAGCAGTTTTCGAGGACAGGGTGGCGGCTACACCTTC.